The rows below give T cell receptor beta chains drawn from one sample of a study of blood T cell repertoires in COVID-19. Here immunoSEQ multiplex PCR was the method, and the copy in TCRdb shows in-frame clones only, minus some. The table shows approximately 150,000 clones, with about 88% occurring only once. Sequencing was performed on peripheral blood. All receptors derive from a woman in her 50s with COVID-19, enrolled during active disease. Both conserved end residues are part of each CDR3. D genes are given only for firm matches. Expanded clones get a size class; other rows say once, few or many, or leave the size out.

j_call clone_size v_call d_call cdr3_aa cdr3_nt
TRBJ2-5 NA TRBV2 TRBD2 CASKRTSGEETQYF TGTGCCAGCAAACGGACTAGCGGAGAAGAGACCCAGTACTTC
TRBJ2-2 NA TRBV9 TRBD1 CASSVDRDPTGELFF TGTGCCAGCAGCGTTGACAGGGATCCGACCGGGGAGCTGTTTTTT
TRBJ1-5 few TRBV7-2 TRBD1 CASSSGPDRPNQPQHF TGTGCCAGCAGCTCTGGGCCGGACAGGCCCAATCAGCCCCAGCATTTT
TRBJ1-5 NA TRBV19 NA CASSMETDFNSNQPQHF TGTGCCAGTAGTATGGAGACGGACTTTAATAGCAATCAGCCCCAGCATTTT
TRBJ2-7 few TRBV10-1 NA CASSEPRVGGIWSYEQYF TGCGCCAGCAGTGAGCCTCGAGTGGGGGGTATATGGTCCTACGAGCAGTACTTC
TRBJ1-4 NA TRBV5-1 TRBD1 CASSPGTGWDEKLFF TGCGCCAGCAGCCCCGGGACAGGGTGGGATGAAAAACTGTTTTTT
TRBJ1-1 NA TRBV28 NA CASSHGGAGWNTEAFF TGTGCCAGCAGTCATGGGGGGGCGGGTTGGAACACTGAAGCTTTCTTT
TRBJ2-7 NA TRBV29-1 TRBD1 CSVDGDSLYEQYF TGCAGCGTTGATGGGGACAGCTTGTACGAGCAGTACTTC
TRBJ2-2 NA TRBV18 TRBD2 CASSPPGLGTGELFF TGTGCCAGCTCACCACCGGGACTAGGTACCGGGGAGCTGTTTTTT
TRBJ1-1 NA TRBV5-4 NA CASSLNIDKNTEAFF TGTGCCAGCAGCTTAAATATCGACAAGAACACTGAAGCTTTCTTT
TRBJ2-1 NA TRBV10-1 TRBD2 CASSESGGGTYNEQFF TGCGCCAGCAGTGAGTCTGGCGGGGGTACGTACAATGAGCAGTTCTTC
TRBJ1-1 NA TRBV28 TRBD1 CASTDRDFMNTEAFF TGTGCCAGCACAGACAGGGATTTCATGAACACTGAAGCTTTCTTT
TRBJ1-4 NA TRBV6-5 NA CASSRWAGLNEKLFF TGTGCCAGCAGCCGCTGGGCAGGCCTTAATGAAAAACTGTTTTTT
TRBJ1-1 once TRBV5-4 TRBD1 CASSPSGGSTEAFF TGTGCCAGCAGCCCGTCAGGGGGGAGCACTGAAGCTTTCTTT
TRBJ1-1 NA TRBV21-1 NA CAQRRRRKNTEAFF TGTGCTCAGCGCCGCCGCCGAAAGAACACTGAAGCTTTCTTT
TRBJ1-1 NA TRBV5-4 TRBD1 CASSWTGGIRNTEAFF TGTGCCAGCAGCTGGACAGGGGGCATCAGGAACACTGAAGCTTTCTTT
TRBJ2-5 NA TRBV14 NA CASSQESYYREETQYF TGTGCCAGCAGCCAAGAGTCCTATTACAGGGAAGAGACCCAGTACTTC
TRBJ1-5 NA TRBV19 NA CASSISGGNQPQHF TGTGCCAGTAGTATTTCCGGGGGCAATCAGCCCCAGCATTTT
TRBJ1-2 few TRBV12-2 NA CASRFHREGNYGYTF TGTGCAAGTCGCTTTCACAGGGAAGGTAACTATGGCTACACCTTC
TRBJ1-1 NA TRBV9 TRBD1 CASSAGQGVAEAFF TGTGCCAGCAGCGCGGGACAGGGTGTCGCTGAAGCTTTCTTT
TRBJ2-3 NA TRBV30 TRBD2 CAWSGTSGGADTQYF TGTGCCTGGAGTGGAACTAGCGGGGGCGCAGATACGCAGTATTTT
TRBJ2-3 NA TRBV12-5 TRBD2 CASGPAGGGDTQYF TGTGCTAGTGGTCCGGCGGGGGGCGGTGATACGCAGTATTTT
TRBJ2-7 NA TRBV6-5 TRBD1 CASSYSQGAKSEQYF TGTGCCAGCAGTTACTCTCAGGGGGCAAAGAGCGAGCAGTACTTC
TRBJ2-7 once TRBV5-4 TRBD1 CASSRSPGTVEYEQYF TGTGCCAGCAGCCGGTCCCCCGGGACAGTCGAATACGAGCAGTACTTC
TRBJ2-7 few TRBV5-5 TRBD1 CASSLQGSTYEQYF TGTGCCAGCAGCTTACAGGGGTCAACCTACGAGCAGTACTTC